This T cell receptor beta chain is drawn from a study of radiation and T cells in renal cell carcinoma. Treatment defined: 15 Gy SBRT to primary tumor, nephrectomy 4 weeks later. This renal cell carcinoma was of the clear cell type. Sequencing was performed with immunoSEQ multiplex PCR; in TCRdb, only in-frame clones are kept and a portion is missing. The data contain under 20,000 clones, roughly 62% of them singletons. This clone was counted a few times. The source of this sequence is a woman in her sixties or seventies with renal cell carcinoma. Sequenced here: tumor tissue, sampled from a patient whose treatment included radiotherapy and nephrectomy.

The CDR3 is CASSSELYSPLHF. The DNA of the CDR3 is TGTGCCAGCAGCTCGGAACTCTATTCACCCCTCCACTTT. The genes are TRBV11-2 and TRBJ1-6; no clear D. The CDR3 has 13 amino acids. Germline V gene lookup returns CDR1 SGHAT and CDR2 FQNNGV. The ends were cut back, 4 bases at V and 8 bases at J, with 9 bases in the middle.